The present T cell receptor (beta chain) was sequenced within a study of blood T cell repertoires in COVID-19. Some clones are missing from TCRdb's copy, which holds only in-frame ones; the method was immunoSEQ multiplex PCR. The sample contains a few hundred thousand clones, 88% of which appear only once. The participants were between roughly 18 and 89 years old and came from some 23 US areas. This clone was seen just once. This receptor was taken from a young woman who had been exposed to COVID-19. Specimen: PBMCs or T cells enriched from blood (not recorded which).

The CDR3 DNA is TGTGCCAGTAGTAACTGGAACACTGAAGCTTTCTTT. It translates to CASSNWNTEAFF. This chain connects TRBV19 to TRBJ1-1; D is ambiguous. Per germline, CDR1 LNHDA and CDR2 SQIVND (reference sequence). Trimming left V 4 bases short and J 1 base short, with 4 bases between. This CDR3 has 12 amino acids.